This T cell receptor beta chain was observed in a study of T cell responses to AZD1222 COVID-19 vaccine. Overall study results and limits: Spike regions recognized by vaccine-associated CD4 TCRs spanned the protein, led by 160-218 and 743-854. Most donors were white British, females outnumbered males, and clonal diversity was possibly underestimated.

Notes on this clone: Its antigen is as yet unknown.

Using immunoSEQ multiplex PCR, the repertoire was profiled, and TCRdb retains in-frame clones only, with some absent. The profile covers 140,000 to 150,000 clones, with about 91% appearing a single time and about 14% taken by the ten largest. The starting material was peripheral blood, obtained on day 0 of AZD1222 vaccination. The receptor's source is an adult in good health.

The CDR3 sequence: CASSWRGGRADTQYF. In nucleotides, the CDR3 is TGTGCCAGCAGCTGGCGGGGGGGCCGTGCAGATACGCAGTATTTT. This chain links TRBV7-2 with TRBJ2-3; TRBD2 matches 9 bases. CDR1 and CDR2 (germline): SGHTA, FQGNSA. The CDR3 consists of 15 residues. The V and J ends lost 4 bases and 4 bases, in that order; junction bases with no gene match: 6.